This TCR beta chain appears in the sequencing data of a study of cytomegalovirus exposure and HLA in healthy donors. Trimming left V 2 bases short and J 1 base short, with 9 bases between. The CDR3 extends over 15 amino acids. CDR1 and CDR2 (germline): ENHRY, SYGVKD. The PCR used 60 Vbeta and 13 Jbeta primers. Assay: immunoSEQ multiplex PCR; the TCRdb copy retains only in-frame clones and omits some. The repertoire holds about 120,000 clones, with roughly 80% as singletons. The V and J genes are TRBV10-3 and TRBJ1-5, with D possibly being TRBD1 (6 bases). This sequence originates from a man between 18 and 29 years old in good health and CMV-seropositive. Material: PBMCs. The CDR3 here is CAISEARGSNQPQHF. The CDR3 coding sequence is TGTGCCATCAGTGAGGCCAGGGGAAGCAATCAGCCCCAGCATTTT.